The next 8 T cell receptor beta chains were all read from a single sample in a study of blood T cell repertoires in COVID-19. This table comes from immunoSEQ multiplex PCR, and its TCRdb copy is limited to in-frame clones, with some not included. The sample contains more than 80,000 clones, 82% of which appear only once. The sample was peripheral blood. The receptors come from a man in his forties or fifties with active or convalescent COVID-19.

The chain's CDR3 is CASSPQTGGQPQHF. In DNA form, the CDR3 reads TGTGCCAGCAGCCCACAGACAGGGGGACAGCCCCAGCATTTT. The chain joins TRBV5-5 to TRBJ1-5; 9 positions agree with TRBD1. The length of the CDR3 is 14 residues. Germline trimming cut 4 bases from V and 7 bases from J; bases unmatched to any gene: 6. Per germline, CDR1 SGHKS and CDR2 YYEKEE (reference sequence).

This chain uses TRBV7-2 with TRBJ2-7, with D possibly being TRBD1 (5 bases). Trimming took off 1 base at V and 2 bases at J, with 12 bases between the two ends. CDR1 SGHTA and CDR2 FQGNSA come from the germline V gene. The CDR3 has 15 amino acids. CDR3: CASSLGQGPAYEQYF. As DNA, the CDR3 is TGTGCCAGCAGCTTAGGTCAGGGTCCAGCCTACGAGCAGTACTTC.

The CDR3 loop reads CASSLRQALHQPQHF. In nucleotides, the CDR3 is TGTGCCAGCAGTTTAAGACAGGCCCTCCATCAGCCCCAGCATTTT. The chain recombines TRBV28 with TRBJ1-5, with TRBD1 as a possible D gene (6 bases). CDR3 length: 15 residues. With 2 bases removed from V and 5 bases from J, the gap between germline ends came to 13 bases. The germline gives CDR1 MDHEN, CDR2 SYDVKM.

The V gene is TRBV27, the J gene TRBJ2-1; possible D gene TRBD2, 7 bases. Between the trimmed V and J ends, which lost 4 bases and 5 bases, there was a span of 15 bases. Germline V lookup: CDR1 MNHEY, CDR2 SMNVEV (reference sequence). The CDR3 loop spans 15 amino acids. DNA for the CDR3: TGTGCCAGCAGTTATGGGGGGGCGATTGACAATGAGCAGTTCTTC. As protein: CASSYGGAIDNEQFF.

J is TRBJ1-1 and V is TRBV11-2; 8 positions match TRBD1. Unmatched junction bases numbered 2, after V lost 1 base and J lost 4 bases. The CDR3 is 14 residues long. The V gene's germline CDR1 is SGHAT and CDR2 FQNNGV. CDR3 sequence reads: CASSLGRGPTEAFF. For the CDR3, the DNA is TGTGCCAGCAGCTTAGGCAGGGGGCCCACTGAAGCTTTCTTT.

V gene TRBV10-2 combines with J gene TRBJ2-5, with 7 positions matching TRBD2. The CDR3 runs 14 residues. CDR1 is WSHSY and CDR2 is SAAADI in the germline V gene. The junction had 5 bases not matched to a gene; V was cut back by 4 bases and J by 3 bases. CDR3 protein: CASSAFAGEETQYF. The DNA for the CDR3 is TGCGCCAGCAGTGCGTTCGCGGGAGAAGAGACCCAGTACTTC.

As for this clone: In the same sample, other DNA sequences code for this CDR3. The genes are TRBV18 and TRBJ1-1, with D perhaps TRBD1 (5 bases). Trimming took off 2 bases at V and 1 base at J, with 8 bases between the two ends. The CDR3 length is 14 residues. CDR1 is KGHSH and CDR2 is LQKENI in the germline V gene. CDR3 amino acids: CASSPLGGNTEAFF. The CDR3 nucleotides are TGTGCCAGCTCACCATTGGGGGGGAACACTGAAGCTTTCTTT.

The CDR3 protein is CATSGGQGLVTDTQYF. The CDR3 bases are TGTGCCACCAGTGGGGGACAGGGGTTGGTCACAGATACGCAGTATTTT. The V call is TRBV24-1, the J call TRBJ2-3; 10 positions match TRBD1. Germline CDR1 and CDR2: KGHDR and SFDVKD. V dropped 5 bases and J dropped 2; count of bases not matched to a gene: 6. CDR3 length equals 16 residues.